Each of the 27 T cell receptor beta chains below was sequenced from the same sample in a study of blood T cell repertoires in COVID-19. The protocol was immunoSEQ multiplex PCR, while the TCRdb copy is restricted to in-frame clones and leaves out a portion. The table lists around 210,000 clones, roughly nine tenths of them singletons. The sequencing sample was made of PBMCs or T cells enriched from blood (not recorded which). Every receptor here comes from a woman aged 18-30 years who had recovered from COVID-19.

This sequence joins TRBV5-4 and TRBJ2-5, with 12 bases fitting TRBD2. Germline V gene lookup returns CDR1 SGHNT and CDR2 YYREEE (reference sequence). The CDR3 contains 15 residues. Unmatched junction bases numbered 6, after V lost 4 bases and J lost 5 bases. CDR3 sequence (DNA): TGTGCCAGCAGCAAAACCGGGACTAGCGGGGAGACCCAGTACTTC. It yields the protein CASSKTGTSGETQYF.

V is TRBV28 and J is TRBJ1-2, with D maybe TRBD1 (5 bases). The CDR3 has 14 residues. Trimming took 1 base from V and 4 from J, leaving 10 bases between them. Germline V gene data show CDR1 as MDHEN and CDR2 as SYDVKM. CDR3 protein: CASSLFGGSYGYTF. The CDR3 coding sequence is TGTGCCAGCAGTTTATTCGGGGGATCCTATGGCTACACCTTC.

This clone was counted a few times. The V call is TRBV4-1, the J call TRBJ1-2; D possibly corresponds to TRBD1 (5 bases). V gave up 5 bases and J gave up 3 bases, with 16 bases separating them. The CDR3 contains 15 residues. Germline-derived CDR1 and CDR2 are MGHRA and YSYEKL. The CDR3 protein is CASSRGHLSDYGYTF. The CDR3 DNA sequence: TGCGCCAGCAGCAGAGGACATCTGAGTGACTATGGCTACACCTTC.

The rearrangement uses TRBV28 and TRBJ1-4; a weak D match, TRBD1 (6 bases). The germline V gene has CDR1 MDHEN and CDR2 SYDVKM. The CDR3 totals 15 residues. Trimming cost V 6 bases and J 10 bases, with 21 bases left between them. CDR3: CASSQTQGGVGKLFF. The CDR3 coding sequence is TGTGCCAGCAGCCAGACACAGGGAGGGGTCGGAAAACTGTTTTTT.

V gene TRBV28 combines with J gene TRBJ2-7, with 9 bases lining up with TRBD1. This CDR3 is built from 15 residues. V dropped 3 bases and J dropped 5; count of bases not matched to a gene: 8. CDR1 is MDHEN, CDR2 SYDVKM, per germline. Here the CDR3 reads CASSLGGQGGNEQYF. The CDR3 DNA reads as TGTGCCAGCAGTTTGGGGGGACAGGGTGGGAACGAGCAGTACTTC.

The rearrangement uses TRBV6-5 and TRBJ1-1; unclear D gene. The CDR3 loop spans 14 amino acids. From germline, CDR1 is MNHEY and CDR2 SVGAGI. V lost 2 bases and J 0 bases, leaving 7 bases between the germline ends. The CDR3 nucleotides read TGTGCCAGCAGTTACATGTCAGTGAACACTGAAGCTTTCTTT. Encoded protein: CASSYMSVNTEAFF.

CDR3 sequence reads: CASSKGGASGNTIYF. CDR3 nucleotides: TGTGCCAGTAGTAAGGGTGGGGCCTCTGGAAACACCATATATTTT. The rearrangement links TRBV19 to TRBJ1-3; a possible D gene is TRBD1 (5 bases). Germline CDR1 LNHDA, CDR2 SQIVND (reference sequence). Trimming removed 4 bases at V and 0 bases at J, with 10 bases between. The CDR3 contains 15 residues.

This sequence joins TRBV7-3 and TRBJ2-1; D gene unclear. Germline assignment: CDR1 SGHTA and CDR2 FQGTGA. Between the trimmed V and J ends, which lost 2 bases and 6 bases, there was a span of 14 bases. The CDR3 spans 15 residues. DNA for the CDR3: TGTGCCAGCAGCTTATCCCGTGATAGCTTCAATGAGCAGTTCTTC. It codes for CASSLSRDSFNEQFF.

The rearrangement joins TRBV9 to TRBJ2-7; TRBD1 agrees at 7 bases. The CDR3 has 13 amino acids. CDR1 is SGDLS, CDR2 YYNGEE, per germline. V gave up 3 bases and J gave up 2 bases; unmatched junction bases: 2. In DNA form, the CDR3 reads TGTGCCAGCAGCGACGGGACAGCCTACGAGCAGTACTTC. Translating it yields CASSDGTAYEQYF.

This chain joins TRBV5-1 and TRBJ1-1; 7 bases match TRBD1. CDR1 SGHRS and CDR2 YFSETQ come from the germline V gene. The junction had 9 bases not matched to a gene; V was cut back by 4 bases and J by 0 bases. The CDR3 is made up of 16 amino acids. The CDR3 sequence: CASSSRTGGLNTEAFF. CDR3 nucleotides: TGCGCCAGCAGCAGCCGGACAGGCGGTCTGAACACTGAAGCTTTCTTT.

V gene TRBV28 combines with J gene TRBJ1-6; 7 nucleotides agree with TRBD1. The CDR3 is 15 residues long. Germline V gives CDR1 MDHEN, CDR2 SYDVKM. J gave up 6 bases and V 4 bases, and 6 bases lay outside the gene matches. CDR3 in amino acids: CASSSRQGSNSPLHF. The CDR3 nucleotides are TGTGCCAGCAGTTCCCGACAGGGAAGTAATTCACCCCTCCACTTT. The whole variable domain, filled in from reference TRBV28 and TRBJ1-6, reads DVKVTQSSRYLVKRTGEKVFLECVQDMDHENMFWYRQDPGLGLRLIYFSYDVKMKEKGDIPEGYSVSREKKERFSLILESASTNQTSMYLCASSSRQGSNSPLHFGNGTRLTVT.

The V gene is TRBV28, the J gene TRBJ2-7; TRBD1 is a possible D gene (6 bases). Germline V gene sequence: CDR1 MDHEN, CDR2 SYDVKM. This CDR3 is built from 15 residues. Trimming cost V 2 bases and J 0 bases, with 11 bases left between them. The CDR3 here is CASSLTQDSSYEQYF. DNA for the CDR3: TGTGCCAGCAGTTTAACCCAGGACAGCTCCTACGAGCAGTACTTC.

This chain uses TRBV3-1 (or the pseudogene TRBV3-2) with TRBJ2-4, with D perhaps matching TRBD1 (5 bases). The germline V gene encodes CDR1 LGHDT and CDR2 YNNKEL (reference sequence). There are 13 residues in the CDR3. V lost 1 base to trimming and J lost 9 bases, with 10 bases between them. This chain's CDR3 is CASSQVGQGIQYF. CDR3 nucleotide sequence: TGTGCCAGCAGCCAAGTGGGGCAAGGCATTCAGTACTTC.

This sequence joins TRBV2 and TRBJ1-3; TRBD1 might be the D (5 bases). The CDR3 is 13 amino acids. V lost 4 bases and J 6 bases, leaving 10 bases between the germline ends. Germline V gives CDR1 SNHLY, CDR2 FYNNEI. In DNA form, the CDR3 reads TGTGCCAGCAGTGCAGGGCCCCCAAACACCATATATTTT. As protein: CASSAGPPNTIYF.

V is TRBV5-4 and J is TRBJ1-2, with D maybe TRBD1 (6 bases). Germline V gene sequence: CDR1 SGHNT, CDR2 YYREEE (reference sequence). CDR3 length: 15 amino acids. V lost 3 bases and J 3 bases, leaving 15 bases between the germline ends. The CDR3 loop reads CASSSPGEADYGYTF. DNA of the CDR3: TGTGCCAGCAGCTCGCCAGGGGAAGCGGACTATGGCTACACCTTC.

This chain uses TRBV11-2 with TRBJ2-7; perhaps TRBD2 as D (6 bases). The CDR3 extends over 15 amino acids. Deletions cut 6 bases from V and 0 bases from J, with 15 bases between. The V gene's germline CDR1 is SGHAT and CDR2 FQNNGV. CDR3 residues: CASSRDWHYSYEQYF. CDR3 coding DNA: TGTGCCAGCAGTCGGGACTGGCACTACTCCTACGAGCAGTACTTC.

CDR3 DNA: TGTGCCAGCAGCCAAGGGGCCGTTGCGGGGGGCGACACTGAAGCTTTCTTT. This codes for CASSQGAVAGGDTEAFF. The rearrangement links TRBV4-2 to TRBJ1-1; tentative D call: TRBD1 (6 bases). Germline loops: CDR1 LGHNA, CDR2 YNFKEQ. This CDR3 region has 17 residues. Between the trimmed V and J ends, which lost 1 base and 3 bases, there was a span of 18 bases.

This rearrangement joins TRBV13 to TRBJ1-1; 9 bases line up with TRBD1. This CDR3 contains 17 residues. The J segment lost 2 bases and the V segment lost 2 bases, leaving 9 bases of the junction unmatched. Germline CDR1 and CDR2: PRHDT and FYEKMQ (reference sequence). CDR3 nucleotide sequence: TGTGCCAGCAGCTTATTGCCCGGGACAGGGTCAAACACTGAAGCTTTCTTT. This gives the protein CASSLLPGTGSNTEAFF.

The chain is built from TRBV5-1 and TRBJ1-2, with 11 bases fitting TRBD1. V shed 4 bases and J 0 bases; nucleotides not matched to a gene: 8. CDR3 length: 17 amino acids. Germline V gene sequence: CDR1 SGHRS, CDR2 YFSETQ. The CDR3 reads CASSVRTGGRPNYGYTF. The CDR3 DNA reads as TGCGCCAGCAGCGTTCGGACAGGGGGCCGCCCTAACTATGGCTACACCTTC.

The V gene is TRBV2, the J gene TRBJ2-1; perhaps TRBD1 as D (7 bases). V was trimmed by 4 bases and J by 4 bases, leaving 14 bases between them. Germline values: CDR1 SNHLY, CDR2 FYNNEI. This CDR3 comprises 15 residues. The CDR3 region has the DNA TGTGCCAGCAGTGTGCAGCCAGGGGGGTACAATGAGCAGTTCTTC. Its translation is CASSVQPGGYNEQFF.

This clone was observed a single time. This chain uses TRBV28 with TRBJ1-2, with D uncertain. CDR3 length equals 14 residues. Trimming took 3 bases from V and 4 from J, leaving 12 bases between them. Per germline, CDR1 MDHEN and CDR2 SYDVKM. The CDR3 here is CASSFRRAGYGYTF. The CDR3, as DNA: TGTGCCAGCAGTTTTAGGAGGGCGGGCTATGGCTACACCTTC.

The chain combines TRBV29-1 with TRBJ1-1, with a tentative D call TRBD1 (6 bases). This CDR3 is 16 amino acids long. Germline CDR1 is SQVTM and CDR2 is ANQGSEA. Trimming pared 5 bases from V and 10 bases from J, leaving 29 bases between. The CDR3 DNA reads TGCAGCGTTTCCTCTCATATGGACAGCCCTGCCTTCGGAGCTTTCTTT. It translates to CSVSSHMDSPAFGAFF. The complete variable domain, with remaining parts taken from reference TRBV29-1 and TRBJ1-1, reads SAVISQKPSRDICQRGTSLTIQCQVDSQVTMMFWYRQQPGQSLTLIATANQGSEATYESGFVIDKFPISRPNLTFSTLTVSNMSPEDSSIYLCSVSSHMDSPAFGAFFGQGTRLTVV.

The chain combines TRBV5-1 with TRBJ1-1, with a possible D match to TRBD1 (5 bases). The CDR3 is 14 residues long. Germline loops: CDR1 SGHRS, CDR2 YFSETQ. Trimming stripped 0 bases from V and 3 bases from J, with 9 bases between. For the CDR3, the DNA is TGCGCCAGCAGCTTGGGGGGGACTTACACTGAAGCTTTCTTT. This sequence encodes CASSLGGTYTEAFF.

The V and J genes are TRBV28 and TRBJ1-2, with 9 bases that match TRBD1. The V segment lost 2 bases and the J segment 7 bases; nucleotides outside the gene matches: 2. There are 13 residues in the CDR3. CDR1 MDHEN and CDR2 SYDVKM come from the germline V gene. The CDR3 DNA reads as TGTGCCAGCAGTTTAAACAGGGGGCTTGGCTACACCTTC. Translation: CASSLNRGLGYTF.

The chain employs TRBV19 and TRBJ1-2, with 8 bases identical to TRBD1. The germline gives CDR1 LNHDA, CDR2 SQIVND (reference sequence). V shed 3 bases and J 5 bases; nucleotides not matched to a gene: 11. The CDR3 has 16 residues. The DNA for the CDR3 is TGTGCCAGTAGTATGGGGGGGGACAGGCCCTCTTATGGCTACACCTTC. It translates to CASSMGGDRPSYGYTF.

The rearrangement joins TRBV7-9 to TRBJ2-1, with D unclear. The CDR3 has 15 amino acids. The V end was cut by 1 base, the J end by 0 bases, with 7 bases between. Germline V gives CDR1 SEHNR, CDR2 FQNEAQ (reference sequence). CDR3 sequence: CASSLDLSSYNEQFF. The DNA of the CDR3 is TGTGCCAGCAGCTTAGACCTCAGCTCCTACAATGAGCAGTTCTTC.

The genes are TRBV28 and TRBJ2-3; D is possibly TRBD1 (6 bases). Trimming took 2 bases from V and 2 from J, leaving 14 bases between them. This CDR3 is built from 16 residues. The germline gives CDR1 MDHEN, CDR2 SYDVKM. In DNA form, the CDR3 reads TGTGCCAGCAGTTTAACGGGACACGGATACACAGATACGCAGTATTTT. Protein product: CASSLTGHGYTDTQYF.